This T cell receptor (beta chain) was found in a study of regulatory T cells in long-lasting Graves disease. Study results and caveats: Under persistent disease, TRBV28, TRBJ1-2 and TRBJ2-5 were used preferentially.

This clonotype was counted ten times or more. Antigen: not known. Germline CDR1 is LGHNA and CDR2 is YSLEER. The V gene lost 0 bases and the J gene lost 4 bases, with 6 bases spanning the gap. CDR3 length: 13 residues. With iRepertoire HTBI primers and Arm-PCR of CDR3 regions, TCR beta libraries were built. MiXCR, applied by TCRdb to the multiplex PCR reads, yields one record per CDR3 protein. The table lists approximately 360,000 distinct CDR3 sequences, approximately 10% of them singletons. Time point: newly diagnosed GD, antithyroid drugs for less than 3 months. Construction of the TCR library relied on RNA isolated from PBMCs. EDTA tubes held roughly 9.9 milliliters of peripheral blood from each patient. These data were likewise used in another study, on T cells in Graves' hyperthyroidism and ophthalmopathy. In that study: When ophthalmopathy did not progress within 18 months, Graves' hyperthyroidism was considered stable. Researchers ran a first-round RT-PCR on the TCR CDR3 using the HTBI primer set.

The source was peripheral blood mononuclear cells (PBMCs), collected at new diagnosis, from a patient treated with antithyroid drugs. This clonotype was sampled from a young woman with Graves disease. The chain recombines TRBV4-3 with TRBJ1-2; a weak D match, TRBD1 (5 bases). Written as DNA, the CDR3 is TGCGCCAGCAGCCAAGAACAGGCCTATGGCTACACCTTC. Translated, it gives CASSQEQAYGYTF.